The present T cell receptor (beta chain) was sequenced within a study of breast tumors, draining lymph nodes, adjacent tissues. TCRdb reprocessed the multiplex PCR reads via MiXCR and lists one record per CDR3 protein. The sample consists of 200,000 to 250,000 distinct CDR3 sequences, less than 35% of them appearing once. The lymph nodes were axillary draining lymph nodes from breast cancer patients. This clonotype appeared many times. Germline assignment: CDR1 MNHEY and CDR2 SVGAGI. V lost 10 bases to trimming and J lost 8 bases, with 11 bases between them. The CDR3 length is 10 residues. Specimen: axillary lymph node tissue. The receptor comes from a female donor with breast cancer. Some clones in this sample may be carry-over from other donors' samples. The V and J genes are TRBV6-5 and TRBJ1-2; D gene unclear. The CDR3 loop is CATLRTGYTF. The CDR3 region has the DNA TGTGCCACCTTGCGGACCGGCTACACCTTC.